The 11 T cell receptor beta chains below all came from one sample that was sequenced in a study of blood T cells in healthy people across ages. It was with a sample-barcoded 5' primer and a J-beta primer mix that a second PCR of roughly 7 to 12 cycles was run. TCRdb reanalysed the 5' RACE reads using MiXCR and keeps one entry per CDR3 protein. This sample has about 2 million distinct CDR3 sequences, with around 50% found just once. Sample: blood. The receptors were gathered from a woman between 40 and 50 years old in good health.

This chain links TRBV24-1 with TRBJ1-2; 9 nucleotides line up with TRBD1. There are 16 residues in the CDR3. Germline V gives CDR1 KGHDR, CDR2 SFDVKD. Trimming removed 2 bases from V and 4 bases from J; junction bases left unmatched: 7. As DNA, the CDR3 is TGTGCCACCAGTGATTCGGGAGAGGACAGGGGCTATGGCTACACCTTC. As protein: CATSDSGEDRGYGYTF.

The chain joins TRBV7-2 to TRBJ2-1; D is undetermined. Germline CDR1 is SGHTA and CDR2 is FQGNSA. CDR3 length equals 15 residues. V lost 5 bases and J 0 bases, leaving 11 bases between the germline ends. The CDR3 sequence is CASSRLPDSYNEQFF. CDR3 nucleotide sequence: TGTGCCAGCAGCCGCCTGCCAGACTCCTACAATGAGCAGTTCTTC. The whole variable domain, remainder taken from reference TRBV7-2 and TRBJ2-1, is GAGVSQSPSNKVTEKGKDVELRCDPISGHTALYWYRQSLGQGLEFLIYFQGNSAPDKSGLPSDRFSAERTGGSVSTLTIQRTQQEDSAVYLCASSRLPDSYNEQFFGPGTRLTVL.

This chain joins TRBV7-9 and TRBJ2-5; the match to TRBD1 covers 10 bases. Germline V gene lookup returns CDR1 SEHNR and CDR2 FQNEAQ (reference sequence). Losses at the gene ends were 5 bases for V and 3 bases for J; bases not matched to a gene: 3. The CDR3 is 14 residues long. CDR3 sequence (DNA): TGTGCCAGCAGCGAAGGACAGGGGGAAGAGACCCAGTACTTC. The encoded protein is CASSEGQGEETQYF. The whole variable domain, filled in from reference TRBV7-9 and TRBJ2-5, reads DTGVSQNPRHKITKRGQNVTFRCDPISEHNRLYWYRQTLGQGPEFLTYFQNEAQLEKSRLLSDRFSAERPKGSFSTLEIQRTEQGDSAMYLCASSEGQGEETQYFGPGTRLLVL.

J is TRBJ2-5 and V is TRBV5-1; possibly TRBD1 or TRBD2 for D (6 bases each). CDR3 length: 14 amino acids. The V end lost 1 base, the J end lost 5 bases, and 12 bases lay between the germline ends. Germline CDR1 is SGHRS and CDR2 is YFSETQ. The CDR3 DNA is TGCGCCAGCAGCTTGTTACTGGGGGGCGAGACCCAGTACTTC. Protein sequence: CASSLLLGGETQYF.

The V call is TRBV7-9, the J call TRBJ2-7; D remains unclear. The DNA end favors TRBJ2-5, so the J call may be wrong. The CDR3 consists of 13 residues. Germline loops: CDR1 SEHNR, CDR2 FQNEAQ (reference sequence). This CDR3 reads CASKADWEETQYF. The CDR3 region has the DNA TGTGCCAGCAAGGCAGACTGGGAAGAGACCCAGTACTTC.

The chain employs TRBV29-1 and TRBJ2-6, with D possibly being TRBD2 (6 bases). This CDR3 is 16 amino acids long. CDR1 is SQVTM, CDR2 ANQGSEA, per germline. V was pared by 1 base and J by 3 bases, with 13 bases between. The CDR3 nucleotides read TGCAGCGTTGAAGGGGCCTCGGGGGTTGGGGCCAACGTCCTGACTTTC. Its protein product is CSVEGASGVGANVLTF.

This clonotype has just a few counts. V gene TRBV20-1 combines with J gene TRBJ2-7; D tentatively reads TRBD1 or TRBD2 (5 bases each). The end of the DNA fits TRBJ2-5 better, so the J call may be wrong. The germline V gene encodes CDR1 DFQATT and CDR2 SNEGSKA (reference sequence). The CDR3 consists of 14 residues. CDR3 nucleotides: TGCAGTGCTAGAGTCCTCCGGGACCCTGAGACCCAGTACTTC. It translates to CSARVLRDPETQYF.

This rearrangement joins TRBV6-2 or TRBV6-3 to TRBJ2-3, with TRBD2 matching 7 bases. The CDR3 length is 17 residues. J gave up 3 bases and V 2 bases, and 11 bases lay outside the gene matches. Germline V gene lookup returns CDR1 MNHEY and CDR2 SVGEGT. The CDR3 sequence is CASSYEAGEGLTDTQYF. In DNA, the CDR3 is TGTGCCAGCAGTTACGAGGCGGGGGAAGGATTGACAGATACGCAGTATTTT.

This clonotype was seen a handful of times. The gene calls are TRBV18 and TRBJ2-6; D may be TRBD2 (5 bases). The germline CDR1 and CDR2 sequences are KGHSH and LQKENI. The CDR3 sequence is 16 residues long. Trimming removed 2 bases at V and 0 bases at J, with 8 bases between. The CDR3 spells CASSPAGISGANVLTF. The CDR3 coding sequence is TGTGCCAGCTCACCAGCGGGTATCTCTGGGGCCAACGTCCTGACTTTC.

This clonotype came up a few times. This sequence joins TRBV7-2 and TRBJ1-2; possibly TRBD1 for D (5 bases). CDR3 length: 15 residues. The V end lost 1 base, the J end lost 0 bases, and 9 bases lay between the germline ends. Germline V gene data show CDR1 as SGHTA and CDR2 as FQGNSA. The CDR3 DNA reads as TGTGCCAGCAGCTTAGGCCCAGGGACTAACTATGGCTACACCTTC. Encoded protein: CASSLGPGTNYGYTF.

V is TRBV12-3 or TRBV12-4 and J is TRBJ1-6, with 9 bases identical to TRBD1. Trimming cost V 3 bases and J 10 bases; bases outside gene matches: 7. This CDR3 is 15 amino acids long. DNA for the CDR3: TGTGCCAGCAGTTTCGGACAGGGGATAATGTCACCCCTCCACTTT. Its protein is CASSFGQGIMSPLHF.